The rows below give T cell receptor beta chains drawn from one sample of a study of shared clonotypes between healthy human individuals. The method was immunoSEQ multiplex PCR; TCRdb's version includes in-frame clones alone and lacks a portion of them. The data show some 500,000 clones, around 96% seen once. The material sequenced was naive CD4+ T cells sorted from blood. The receptors come from a woman aged 25-40 years in good health. Both conserved end residues are trimmed from each CDR3. A D gene is named only where the DNA matches it firmly.

v_gene,d_gene,len,CDR3aa
TRBV10-3,-,13,AIGQGTGSGNTIY
TRBV4-1,TRBD2,17,ASSQYLGTSGTNTGELF
TRBV6-5,-,14,ASSYANSEGVSEQY
TRBV27,-,9,ASGRGAQQY
TRBV28,TRBD1,15,ASRPTGGVRRNTEAF
TRBV19,-,12,ASRRDPRFPEAF
TRBV10-3,-,12,AISVYPSNQPQH
TRBV6-1,-,12,ASSGRVMNTEAF
TRBV6-1,-,13,ASSQSAGAQNIQY
TRBV5-1,TRBD2,14,ASSSARTSGTYEQY
TRBV2,-,13,ASSEVSGVGETQY
TRBV5-1,TRBD1,10,ASSGQGREAF
TRBV14,-,13,ASSQDRHNGETQY
TRBV7-9,-,10,ASSNLNYGYT
TRBV29-1,-,9,SVGGGPEAF
TRBV27,-,11,ASSLTGGLGYT
TRBV18,-,16,ASSLNSLQGLRGETQY
TRBV5-1,-,16,ASSRDLGGLFVNYGYT
TRBV5-1,-,11,ASSSRQAYEQY
TRBV27,-,12,ASRLFGDSYEQY
TRBV18,-,14,ASSPPRGMRIHEQY
TRBV19,-,12,ASSLDVGRNEQF
TRBV30,-,11,ASLDRTYYEQY
TRBV6-6,-,11,ASSPSMGVKLF
TRBV30,-,12,AWSVLGPYNEQF